Shown below are 25 T cell receptor beta chains from a single sample sequenced in a study of blood T cells in healthy people across ages. Alongside a J-beta primer mix, a sample-barcoded 5' primer served in a second PCR lasting 7 to 11 cycles. MiXCR was run by TCRdb on the 5' RACE reads, yielding one entry per CDR3 protein. This table holds about 900,000 distinct CDR3 sequences, about 48% found once. The sequenced sample consisted of blood. Receptors were obtained from a man aged 30 to 39 in good health.

Only a few counts were recorded for this clonotype. V is TRBV20-1 and J is TRBJ2-1, with 7 bases fitting TRBD2. This CDR3 is built from 15 residues. Looked up from germline, CDR1 is DFQATT and CDR2 is SNEGSKA (reference sequence). V gave up 3 bases and J gave up 3 bases; unmatched junction bases: 8. Here the CDR3 DNA reads TGCAGTGCTAGGGGGCTAGCGGCTCTCTACAATGAGCAGTTCTTC. This sequence encodes CSARGLAALYNEQFF.

The J gene is TRBJ2-5, the V gene TRBV20-1, with 7 nucleotides matching TRBD1. The junction had 7 bases not matched to a gene; V was cut back by 3 bases and J by 0 bases. CDR1 DFQATT and CDR2 SNEGSKA come from the germline V gene (reference sequence). This CDR3 is built from 15 residues. DNA for the CDR3: TGCAGTGCTAGTTATGGGACAGTGTACCAAGAGACCCAGTACTTC. Amino acid sequence: CSASYGTVYQETQYF.

The V call is TRBV6-1, the J call TRBJ1-1; D is ambiguous. The germline gives CDR1 MNHNS, CDR2 SASEGT. This CDR3 contains 16 residues. With 0 bases removed from V and 1 base from J, the gap between germline ends came to 12 bases. CDR3 DNA: TGTGCCAGCAGTGAAGCCCAACCGCGGGGGAACACTGAAGCTTTCTTT. Protein: CASSEAQPRGNTEAFF.

This clonotype came up once. V is TRBV20-1 and J is TRBJ2-5; the D gene is possibly TRBD2 (5 bases). The end of the DNA is better explained by TRBJ2-7, so the J call may be wrong. This CDR3 is 14 amino acids long. Germline-derived CDR1 and CDR2 are DFQATT and SNEGSKA (reference sequence). The CDR3 DNA reads as TGCAGTGCTAGAGAGGGTACGGGGAACTACGAGCAGTACTTC. This translates into CSAREGTGNYEQYF.

V gene TRBV12-3 or TRBV12-4 combines with J gene TRBJ2-7, with 8 nucleotides matching TRBD1. The ends lost 5 bases at V and 3 bases at J; junction bases unmatched: 9. The CDR3 sequence is 15 residues long. The CDR3 here is CASSTRPGTGYEQYF. Here the CDR3 DNA reads TGTGCCAGCAGTACCAGACCCGGGACAGGCTACGAGCAGTACTTC.

Details on this clonotype: Given a much more abundant clone one base away, this may be a read error. The J gene is TRBJ2-1, the V gene TRBV4-1; D remains ambiguous. TRBJ2-7 matches the DNA end more closely, so the J call is doubtful. The CDR3 totals 16 residues. CDR1 and CDR2 from the germline V gene are MGHRA and YSYEKL. CDR3 residues: CASSQSGGGHPNEQYF. The CDR3 DNA follows: TGCGCCAGCAGCCAGTCAGGCGGCGGTCACCCCAATGAGCAGTACTTC.

This chain links TRBV5-1 with TRBJ1-5; 7 bases agree with TRBD1. CDR3 size: 16 residues. CDR1 and CDR2 from the germline V gene are SGHRS and YFSETQ. J lost 7 bases, V lost 4 bases, and 14 bases had no gene match. The CDR3 DNA reads as TGCGCCAGCAGCCCGGAACCTGACAGGGTCCACCAGCCCCAGCATTTT. It translates to CASSPEPDRVHQPQHF.

This clonotype showed up just a few times. The genes are TRBV18 and TRBJ2-2, with a tentative D call TRBD1 (6 bases). CDR3 size: 15 residues. Trimming cost V 2 bases and J 4 bases, with 11 bases left between them. Germline V gene lookup returns CDR1 KGHSH and CDR2 LQKENI. Written as DNA, the CDR3 is TGTGCCAGCTCACCAAACAGGGAGAGCACCGGGGAGCTGTTTTTT. This sequence encodes CASSPNRESTGELFF.

The gene calls are TRBV5-1 and TRBJ1-1; D possibly corresponds to TRBD1 (5 bases). Trimming stripped 4 bases from V and 1 base from J, with 14 bases between. The CDR3 spans 15 residues. The germline gives CDR1 SGHRS, CDR2 YFSETQ. The CDR3 reads CASSARRQSNTEAFF. As DNA, the CDR3 is TGCGCCAGCAGCGCCCGCCGACAGTCGAACACTGAAGCTTTCTTT.

The V gene is TRBV2, the J gene TRBJ2-7; D is undetermined. CDR1 is SNHLY and CDR2 is FYNNEI in the germline V gene. The CDR3 loop spans 11 amino acids. Trimming removed 2 bases at V and 10 bases at J, with 9 bases between. Here the CDR3 reads CASSETILQYF. In DNA, the CDR3 is TGTGCCAGCAGTGAAACGATTCTCCAGTACTTC. The full variable domain, rest sourced from reference TRBV2 and TRBJ2-7, is EPEVTQTPSHQVTQMGQEVILRCVPISNHLYFYWYRQILGQKVEFLVSFYNNEISEKSEIFDDQFSVERPDGSNFTLKIRSTKLEDSAMYFCASSETILQYFGPGTRLTVT.

This clonotype was detected only once. The junction and the germline gene differ at one end; a read error may be behind it. The V gene is TRBV7-3, the J gene TRBJ2-5; D possibly matches TRBD1 or TRBD2 (6 bases each). The CDR3 totals 15 residues. In germline, CDR1 is SGHTA, CDR2 FQGTGA. In DNA, the CDR3 is TGTGCCAGCAGCTTAAAGGGGGGCCGACAAGCGACCCAGTACTTC. Protein sequence: CASSLKGGRQATQYF.

This clonotype was seen more than once but under ten times. This rearrangement joins TRBV6-1 to TRBJ1-5; D may be TRBD1 (6 bases). V lost 4 bases, J lost 7 bases, and 20 bases lay in between. This CDR3 is 16 amino acids long. Germline-derived CDR1 and CDR2 are MNHNS and SASEGT. The CDR3 nucleotides are TGTGCCAGCAGTGCCGGTGGGGTAGGGGGGAGACAGCCCCAGCATTTT. Translating gives CASSAGGVGGRQPQHF.

The V call is TRBV7-2, the J call TRBJ2-5; 8 nucleotides match TRBD1. The J call may be wrong; the DNA end is better matched by TRBJ2-7. Germline V gene data show CDR1 as SGHTA and CDR2 as FQGNSA. The CDR3 consists of 14 residues. The CDR3 loop reads CASSRTGLAYEQYF. The DNA for the CDR3 is TGTGCCAGCAGTCGGACAGGGCTCGCGTACGAGCAGTACTTC.

The V and J genes are TRBV28 and TRBJ2-3; TRBD2 matches 11 bases. The germline gives CDR1 MDHEN, CDR2 SYDVKM. The CDR3 covers 16 residues. After removal of 4 bases from V and 2 bases from J, the junction contained 5 bases not matched to a gene. This chain's CDR3 is CASSYDSGGATDTQYF. CDR3 nucleotide sequence: TGTGCCAGCAGTTATGATAGCGGGGGGGCCACAGATACGCAGTATTTT. The whole variable domain, remainder taken from reference TRBV28 and TRBJ2-3, is DVKVTQSSRYLVKRTGEKVFLECVQDMDHENMFWYRQDPGLGLRLIYFSYDVKMKEKGDIPEGYSVSREKKERFSLILESASTNQTSMYLCASSYDSGGATDTQYFGPGTRLTVL.

DNA for the CDR3: TGTGCCAGCAGCGTAGGAGGTAGCGGGTCCTACGAGCAGTACTTC. Amino acids: CASSVGGSGSYEQYF. The chain has TRBV9 and TRBJ2-7; TRBD2 matches 7 bases. The CDR3 loop spans 15 amino acids. After removal of 0 bases from V and 1 base from J, the junction contained 4 bases not matched to a gene. Germline assignment: CDR1 SGDLS and CDR2 YYNGEE.

The chain couples TRBV6-4 to TRBJ1-1, with D perhaps TRBD1 (5 bases). V lost 6 bases and J 7 bases, leaving 15 bases between the germline ends. This CDR3 has 13 residues. The V gene's germline CDR1 is MRHNA and CDR2 SNTAGT. CDR3 loop: CASRPGPGIEAFF. Written as DNA, the CDR3 is TGTGCCAGCAGGCCGGGGCCCGGAATTGAAGCTTTCTTT.

V usage is TRBV10-3 and J usage is TRBJ2-1; 7 nucleotides agree with TRBD1. CDR1 and CDR2 (germline): ENHRY, SYGVKD. V shed 6 bases and J 4 bases; nucleotides not matched to a gene: 6. There are 14 residues in the CDR3. The DNA for the CDR3 is TGTGCCATCAGGGACGGGACAGTATACAATGAGCAGTTCTTC. This sequence encodes CAIRDGTVYNEQFF.

This clonotype appeared a few times. The CDR3 DNA is TGTGCCAGCAGCGTTATACAGGGAGGGTTAGAGACCCAGTACTTC. It specifies CASSVIQGGLETQYF. V gene TRBV9 combines with J gene TRBJ2-5, with D perhaps TRBD2 (7 bases). The germline CDR1 and CDR2 sequences are SGDLS and YYNGEE. V shed 2 bases and J shed 4 bases, with 15 bases lying between them. This CDR3 is built from 15 residues.

The genes are TRBV20-1 and TRBJ1-2; 9 nucleotides match TRBD1. V trimming: 8 bases; J trimming: 8 bases; junction bases outside the gene matches: 9. This CDR3 region has 12 residues. Germline V gene lookup returns CDR1 DFQATT and CDR2 SNEGSKA (reference sequence). In nucleotides, the CDR3 is TGCAGTACGAAGGGACAGGGATACGGCTACACCTTC. Amino acid sequence: CSTKGQGYGYTF.

This clonotype was counted only a few times. The V call is TRBV6-2 or TRBV6-3, the J call TRBJ1-1; D perhaps matches TRBD1 (5 bases). Germline CDR1 and CDR2: MNHEY and SVGEGT. The germline V and J ends were trimmed by 7 bases and 8 bases, with 11 bases remaining between them. This CDR3 has 11 amino acids. In nucleotides, the CDR3 is TGTGCCAGCAAGCTGGGGCAAGAAGCTTTCTTT. This encodes CASKLGQEAFF.

This clonotype was detected a few times. This chain links TRBV4-2 with TRBJ1-2; unclear D gene. With 0 bases removed from V and 2 bases from J, the gap between germline ends came to 10 bases. Germline V lookup: CDR1 LGHNA, CDR2 YNFKEQ. This CDR3 is built from 15 residues. Here the CDR3 DNA reads TGTGCCAGCAGCCAAGAACGGCACCAGAACTATGGCTACACCTTC. Translating it yields CASSQERHQNYGYTF.

The chain has TRBV10-3 and TRBJ2-2; 8 positions match TRBD1. Germline V gives CDR1 ENHRY, CDR2 SYGVKD. The CDR3 has 17 amino acids. The J segment lost 4 bases and the V segment lost 2 bases, leaving 9 bases of the junction unmatched. CDR3 DNA: TGTGCCATCAGTGAGATTTTGGGACAGGCCGGCACCGGGGAGCTGTTTTTT. This codes for CAISEILGQAGTGELFF.

The table lists this clonotype with many counts. This sequence joins TRBV11-3 and TRBJ1-2; D possibly corresponds to TRBD1 (5 bases). Germline CDR1 reads SGHNT; CDR2 reads YENEEA. V dropped 1 base and J dropped 6 bases, with 6 bases sitting between them. The CDR3 loop spans 12 amino acids. The DNA for the CDR3 is TGTGCCAGCAGCTTAGCAGGGAATGGCTACACCTTC. Its translation is CASSLAGNGYTF.

The chain uses TRBV6-1 and TRBJ2-4; D is unresolved. The germline gives CDR1 MNHNS, CDR2 SASEGT. The CDR3 is 15 residues long. V was clipped by 4 bases and J by 0 bases, with 10 bases between them. The CDR3 DNA is TGTGCCAGCAGTGGGGCAGAAATAGCCAAAAACATTCAGTACTTC. This codes for CASSGAEIAKNIQYF.

The rearrangement uses TRBV20-1 and TRBJ2-5, with a possible D match to TRBD2 (5 bases). The CDR3 is made up of 15 amino acids. From germline, CDR1 is DFQATT and CDR2 SNEGSKA (reference sequence). V gave up 3 bases and J gave up 0 bases, with 14 bases separating them. The CDR3 DNA sequence: TGCAGTGCTAGTCTGGGCGGGCTTAACCAAGAGACCCAGTACTTC. It specifies CSASLGGLNQETQYF.